The entry that follows covers one TCR beta chain sequence. This entry comes from a study of control samples from healthy donors and cancer patients. This table comes from immunoSEQ multiplex PCR, and its TCRdb copy is limited to in-frame clones, with some not included. Of 150,000 or so clones in the sample, about 90% are singletons; the top ten hold over 6%. V dropped 7 bases and J dropped 8; count of bases not matched to a gene: 9. Germline loops: CDR1 MNHEY, CDR2 SVGAGI. The CDR3 extends over 15 amino acids. The rearrangement links TRBV6-5 to TRBJ2-1; 12 positions agree with TRBD1. The receptor was isolated from a man between 18 and 29 years old in good health. The sample comprised blood. CDR3 coding DNA: TGTGCCAGCAATTTTGGGACAGGGGGCACGGATGAGCAGTTCTTC. Protein product: CASNFGTGGTDEQFF.